Below, 20 T cell receptor beta chains from the same sample are listed, as sequenced in a study of blood T cell repertoires in COVID-19 (dated by TCRdb to the early 2020s). The protocol used for the library was the immunoSEQ multiplex PCR assay. In its TCRdb copy, this immuneACCESS table keeps in-frame sequences only and misses some clones. Where compared with another copy, unresolved V genes explain less than half of these, and the others have no known cause. The sample contains roughly 350,000 clones, roughly 85% of them found a single time. The leading ten clones occupy roughly 3.9% of the sample. The sample taken for sequencing was peripheral blood. The receptors stem from a woman under 30 with acute or convalescent COVID-19.

This rearrangement joins TRBV28 to TRBJ1-5; 8 nucleotides agree with TRBD1. The germline V gene encodes CDR1 MDHEN and CDR2 SYDVKM. The CDR3 consists of 11 residues. J lost 11 bases, V lost 5 bases, and 2 bases had no gene match. The CDR3 sequence is CASSPQGAQHF. The CDR3 DNA reads as TGTGCCAGCAGTCCACAGGGGGCCCAGCATTTT.

This chain joins TRBV3-1 (or the pseudogene TRBV3-2) and TRBJ1-2; 8 bases are a match to TRBD1. Trimming took 5 bases from V and 2 from J; bases not matched to a gene: 4. CDR3 length: 14 amino acids. The germline V gene has CDR1 LGHDT and CDR2 YNNKEL (reference sequence). As DNA, the CDR3 is TGTGCCAGCAGCTACAGACAGGGGAACTATGGCTACACCTTC. Protein sequence: CASSYRQGNYGYTF.

This sequence joins TRBV19 and TRBJ2-1, with 15 bases fitting TRBD2. The germline CDR1 and CDR2 sequences are LNHDA and SQIVND (reference sequence). The J segment lost 7 bases and the V segment lost 7 bases, leaving 11 bases of the junction unmatched. This CDR3 is built from 17 residues. The CDR3 region is CASTSLGGLAGGNEQFF. In DNA, the CDR3 is TGTGCCAGTACTTCTCTGGGAGGACTAGCGGGGGGGAATGAGCAGTTCTTC.

This clone was seen ten or more times. The chain recombines TRBV18 with TRBJ2-7; 11 bases align to TRBD1. J lost 2 bases, V lost 6 bases, and 6 bases had no gene match. CDR3 size: 15 residues. Germline V lookup: CDR1 KGHSH, CDR2 LQKENI. The CDR3 DNA reads as TGTGCCAGCTCTCCGGGACAGGGGGGGGCCTACGAGCAGTACTTC. Translating gives CASSPGQGGAYEQYF.

The V call is TRBV15, the J call TRBJ2-7; 11 bases fit TRBD2. Germline CDR1 is LNHNV and CDR2 is YYDKDF (reference sequence). The CDR3 length is 17 residues. V gave up 0 bases and J gave up 0 bases; unmatched junction bases: 4. The chain's CDR3 is CATSREKLAGDSYEQYF. The CDR3 DNA reads TGTGCCACCAGCAGAGAGAAACTAGCGGGGGACTCCTACGAGCAGTACTTC.

CDR3 sequence reads: CAWRAPGGYTF. In DNA form, the CDR3 reads TGTGCCTGGAGGGCCCCGGGAGGCTACACCTTC. The rearrangement joins TRBV30 to TRBJ1-2, with unresolved D. The CDR3 is 11 amino acids. V was trimmed by 3 bases and J by 8 bases, leaving 10 bases between them. Looked up from germline, CDR1 is GTSNPN and CDR2 is SVGIG (reference sequence). The variable domain in full, with the rest retrieved from reference TRBV30 and TRBJ1-2, is SQTIHQWPATLVQPVGSPLSLECTVEGTSNPNLYWYRQAAGRGLQLLFYSVGIGQISSEVPQNLSASRPQDRQFILSSKKLLLSDSGFYLCAWRAPGGYTFGSGTRLTVV.

The J gene is TRBJ2-1, the V gene TRBV18, with 9 nucleotides matching TRBD1. V was pared by 2 bases and J by 4 bases, with 6 bases of the junction left unmatched. This CDR3 comprises 16 residues. Germline V gene lookup returns CDR1 KGHSH and CDR2 LQKENI. The CDR3: CASSPSRDRVYNEQFF. CDR3 nucleotide sequence: TGTGCCAGCTCACCATCAAGGGACAGGGTGTACAATGAGCAGTTCTTC. Supplemented by reference TRBV18 and TRBJ2-1, the full variable domain reads NAGVMQNPRHLVRRRGQEARLRCSPMKGHSHVYWYRQLPEEGLKFMVYLQKENIIDESGMPKERFSAEFPKEGPSILRIQQVVRGDSAAYFCASSPSRDRVYNEQFFGPGTRLTVL.

The genes are TRBV18 and TRBJ1-1; D is uncertain. Germline lookup yields CDR1 KGHSH and CDR2 LQKENI. The CDR3 covers 15 residues. Trimming stripped 4 bases from V and 6 bases from J, with 18 bases between. CDR3 DNA sequence: TGTGCCAGCTCACTAAGAGGTGAGGGATCATCTGAAGCTTTCTTT. As protein: CASSLRGEGSSEAFF.

The rearrangement uses TRBV11-1 and TRBJ2-3, with TRBD2 matching over 7 bases. The CDR3 is made up of 15 amino acids. The J segment lost 7 bases and the V segment lost 7 bases, leaving 14 bases of the junction unmatched. Germline-derived CDR1 and CDR2 are SGHAT and FQDESV (reference sequence). CDR3 region: CASTPLGGIGNTQYF. CDR3 DNA: TGTGCCAGCACGCCTTTGGGAGGGATTGGTAATACGCAGTATTTT.

The V call is TRBV7-9, the J call TRBJ1-1; TRBD1 is a possible D gene (6 bases). This CDR3 has 14 amino acids. V dropped 4 bases and J dropped 3 bases, with 12 bases sitting between them. Germline V CDR1 and CDR2: SEHNR, FQNEAQ (reference sequence). The CDR3 DNA follows: TGTGCCAGCAGCTCACAGGGCGGCGACACTGAAGCTTTCTTT. The encoded protein is CASSSQGGDTEAFF.

This chain uses TRBV20-1 with TRBJ1-4; D is possibly TRBD1 (5 bases). The CDR3 sequence is 13 residues long. Germline CDR1 is DFQATT and CDR2 is SNEGSKA (reference sequence). Trimming cost V 3 bases and J 8 bases, with 13 bases left between them. In DNA form, the CDR3 reads TGCAGTGCTAGTTATGGGGCCGAAGAAAAACTGTTTTTT. Encoded protein: CSASYGAEEKLFF.

This chain joins TRBV13 and TRBJ2-1; TRBD2 aligns across 11 bases. CDR3 length: 16 residues. V shed 4 bases, J shed 4 bases, and the junction held 6 bases outside the gene matches. Per germline, CDR1 PRHDT and CDR2 FYEKMQ (reference sequence). In nucleotides, the CDR3 is TGTGCCAGCAGCTCAGATAGACTAGCGGGATACAATGAGCAGTTCTTC. It codes for CASSSDRLAGYNEQFF.

This clone appeared once. The chain employs TRBV28 and TRBJ1-6; D perhaps matches TRBD1 (6 bases). There are 14 residues in the CDR3. With 7 bases removed from V and 5 bases from J, the gap between germline ends came to 12 bases. The V gene's germline CDR1 is MDHEN and CDR2 SYDVKM. CDR3 coding DNA: TGTGCCAGCAAAGCAGGGGCGGATAATTCACCCCTCCACTTT. It specifies CASKAGADNSPLHF. Looking up the rest from reference TRBV28 and TRBJ1-6 gives the full variable domain: DVKVTQSSRYLVKRTGEKVFLECVQDMDHENMFWYRQDPGLGLRLIYFSYDVKMKEKGDIPEGYSVSREKKERFSLILESASTNQTSMYLCASKAGADNSPLHFGNGTRLTVT.

The genes are TRBV18 and TRBJ2-5; a possible D gene is TRBD1 (6 bases). CDR3 size: 13 residues. Germline V gene sequence: CDR1 KGHSH, CDR2 LQKENI. V gave up 1 base and J gave up 5 bases, with 8 bases separating them. CDR3 DNA sequence: TGTGCCAGCTCACCACGGGGGCTGGAGACCCAGTACTTC. This translates into CASSPRGLETQYF.

The gene calls are TRBV15 and TRBJ1-5, with D tentatively TRBD1 (6 bases). Between the trimmed V and J ends, which lost 1 base and 3 bases, there was a span of 10 bases. Germline CDR1 LNHNV, CDR2 YYDKDF (reference sequence). This CDR3 spans 15 amino acids. Here the CDR3 reads CATSRAGGPNQPQHF. The DNA of the CDR3 is TGTGCCACCAGCAGAGCGGGGGGGCCCAATCAGCCCCAGCATTTT.

This chain uses TRBV27 with TRBJ1-6; weak D call: TRBD1 (5 bases). Trimming left V 3 bases short and J 8 bases short, with 14 bases between. This CDR3 is built from 15 residues. Germline V gene data show CDR1 as MNHEY and CDR2 as SMNVEV (reference sequence). The CDR3 loop reads CASSFGSGRDSPLHF. The CDR3 coding sequence is TGTGCCAGCAGTTTCGGGTCAGGGAGGGATTCACCCCTCCACTTT.

This chain joins TRBV21-1 and TRBJ1-1. TRBV21-1 is flagged as a pseudogene. This CDR3 contains 12 residues. The CDR3: CASEPPLAEAFF. As DNA, the CDR3 is TGTGCCAGCGAGCCCCCGTTGGCTGAAGCTTTCTTT.

The chain combines TRBV5-1 with TRBJ2-7; no reliable D call. The CDR3 totals 15 residues. Trimming cost V 1 base and J 0 bases, with 11 bases left between them. Looked up from germline, CDR1 is SGHRS and CDR2 is YFSETQ. The CDR3, as DNA: TGCGCCAGCAGCTTGCGACTCCCGAGCTCCTACGAGCAGTACTTC. Translation gives CASSLRLPSSYEQYF. Full variable domain (remainder filled in from reference TRBV5-1 and TRBJ2-7): KAGVTQTPRYLIKTRGQQVTLSCSPISGHRSVSWYQQTPGQGLQFLFEYFSETQRNKGNFPGRFSGRQFSNSRSEMNVSTLELGDSALYLCASSLRLPSSYEQYFGPGTRLTVT.

CDR3 bases: TGTGCCAGGGGGGGACAGGCAGCAGTACAGCCCCAGCATTTT. It is translated as CARGGQAAVQPQHF. The chain is built from TRBV19 and TRBJ1-5; 8 nucleotides match TRBD1. The CDR3 runs 14 residues. V trimming: 9 bases; J trimming: 7 bases; junction bases outside the gene matches: 11. From germline, CDR1 is LNHDA and CDR2 SQIVND (reference sequence).

The gene calls are TRBV11-2 and TRBJ1-5; 8 bases are a match to TRBD1. V was pared by 0 bases and J by 4 bases, with 2 bases of the junction left unmatched. This CDR3 has 15 residues. CDR1 and CDR2 from the germline V gene are SGHAT and FQNNGV. CDR3 amino acids: CASSLETGVNQPQHF. CDR3 in DNA: TGTGCCAGCAGCTTAGAGACAGGGGTGAATCAGCCCCAGCATTTT.